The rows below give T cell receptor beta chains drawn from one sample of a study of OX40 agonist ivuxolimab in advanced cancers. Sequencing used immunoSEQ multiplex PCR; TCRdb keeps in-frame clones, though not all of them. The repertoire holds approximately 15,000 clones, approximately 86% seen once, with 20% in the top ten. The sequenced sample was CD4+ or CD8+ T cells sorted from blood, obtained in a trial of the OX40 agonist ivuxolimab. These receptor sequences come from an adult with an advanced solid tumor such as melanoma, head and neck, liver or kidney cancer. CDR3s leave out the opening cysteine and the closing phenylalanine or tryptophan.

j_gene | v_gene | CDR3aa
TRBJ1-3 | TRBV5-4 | ASSLQGSSGNTIY
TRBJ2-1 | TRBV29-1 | SVSSGRVRNEQF
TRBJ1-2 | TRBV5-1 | ASSLERSGSYT
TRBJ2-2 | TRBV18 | ASSLPGMNTGELF
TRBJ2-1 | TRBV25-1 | ASRYNNEQF
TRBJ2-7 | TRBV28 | ASRGTGGPDYEQY
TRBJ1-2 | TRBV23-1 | ASSRVRGYGYT
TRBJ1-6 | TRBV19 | ASNAGTGGSPLH
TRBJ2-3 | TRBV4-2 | ASSQGGGTDTQY
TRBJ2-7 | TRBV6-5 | ASSSTGSSLWEQY
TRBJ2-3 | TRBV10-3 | AIRGTSGRSDTQY
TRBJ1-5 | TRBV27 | ASSASGYNQPQH
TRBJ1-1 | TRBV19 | ASSINRGSEAF
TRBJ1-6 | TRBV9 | ASSIRQGGSPLH
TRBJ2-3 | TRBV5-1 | ASSLGLDPLATDTQY
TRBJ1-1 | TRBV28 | ASSLIAEAF
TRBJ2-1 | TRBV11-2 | ASSPLPSGNYNEQF
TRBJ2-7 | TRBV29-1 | SVAQTGYSYEQY
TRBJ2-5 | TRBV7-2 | ASSSGYGTQY
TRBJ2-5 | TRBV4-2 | ASSLWGGQETQY